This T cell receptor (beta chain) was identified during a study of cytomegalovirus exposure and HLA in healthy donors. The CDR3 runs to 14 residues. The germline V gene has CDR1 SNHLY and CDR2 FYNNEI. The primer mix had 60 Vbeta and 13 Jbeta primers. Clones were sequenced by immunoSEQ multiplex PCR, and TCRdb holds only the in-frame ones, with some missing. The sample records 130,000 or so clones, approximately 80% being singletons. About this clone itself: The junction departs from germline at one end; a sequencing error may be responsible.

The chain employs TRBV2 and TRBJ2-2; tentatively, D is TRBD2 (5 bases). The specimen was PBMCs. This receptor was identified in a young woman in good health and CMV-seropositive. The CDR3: CATSFGVNTGELFF. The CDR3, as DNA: TGTGCCACCAGTTTCGGGGTGAACACCGGGGAGCTGTTTTTT. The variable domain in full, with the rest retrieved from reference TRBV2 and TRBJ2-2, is EPEVTQTPSHQVTQMGQEVILRCVPISNHLYFYWYRQILGQKVEFLVSFYNNEISEKSEIFDDQFSVERPDGSNFTLKIRSTKLEDSAMYFCATSFGVNTGELFFGEGSRLTVL.